One sample yielded the 5 T cell receptor beta chains listed below, sequenced in a study of T cell responses to AZD1222 COVID-19 vaccine. Only in-frame clones appear in the TCRdb table, and some are missing; sequencing was by immunoSEQ multiplex PCR. The sample lists more than 150,000 clones, almost 90% occurring once. Sequencing was performed on peripheral blood, taken on day 0 of AZD1222 vaccination. These TCRs come from an adult in good health.

The gene calls are TRBV19 and TRBJ1-2; D gene uncertain. CDR3 size: 15 residues. Trimming cost V 6 bases and J 0 bases, with 14 bases left between them. Germline CDR1 LNHDA, CDR2 SQIVND (reference sequence). Here the CDR3 reads CASRAEPLANYGYTF. The DNA of the CDR3 is TGTGCCAGTAGGGCCGAGCCCCTAGCTAACTATGGCTACACCTTC.

This clone was recorded once. The J gene is TRBJ2-1, the V gene TRBV5-1, with TRBD2 identical over 14 bases. Per germline, CDR1 SGHRS and CDR2 YFSETQ. With V trimmed by 4 bases and J by 6 bases, 3 bases remained unmatched. The CDR3 loop spans 15 amino acids. The CDR3 DNA is TGCGCCAGCAGCCGGGGGACTAGCGGGGGCAATGAGCAGTTCTTC. Protein sequence: CASSRGTSGGNEQFF.

The rearrangement links TRBV5-1 to TRBJ2-7; possibly TRBD1 for D (6 bases). This CDR3 has 13 amino acids. Trimming left V 3 bases short and J 6 bases short, with 13 bases between. The V gene's germline CDR1 is SGHRS and CDR2 YFSETQ. CDR3 in amino acids: CASSSKQGSEQYF. Here the CDR3 DNA reads TGCGCCAGCAGCTCCAAACAGGGATCCGAGCAGTACTTC.

This chain joins TRBV18 and TRBJ2-3; the match to TRBD1 covers 7 bases. Germline V CDR1 and CDR2: KGHSH, LQKENI. The CDR3 length is 15 residues. V shed 5 bases and J 1 base; nucleotides not matched to a gene: 6. CDR3 nucleotides: TGTGCCAGCTCAACACGACAGGGCGGCACAGATACGCAGTATTTT. The encoded protein is CASSTRQGGTDTQYF. Full variable domain (rest looked up from reference TRBV18 and TRBJ2-3): NAGVMQNPRHLVRRRGQEARLRCSPMKGHSHVYWYRQLPEEGLKFMVYLQKENIIDESGMPKERFSAEFPKEGPSILRIQQVVRGDSAAYFCASSTRQGGTDTQYFGPGTRLTVL.

V usage is TRBV10-3 and J usage is TRBJ1-1, with TRBD1 as a possible D gene (5 bases). The germline V gene has CDR1 ENHRY and CDR2 SYGVKD. This CDR3 comprises 14 residues. Trimming cost V 4 bases and J 1 base, with 10 bases left between them. CDR3 in amino acids: CAISGQRGNTEAFF. In DNA, the CDR3 is TGTGCCATCAGTGGACAGAGAGGGAACACTGAAGCTTTCTTT.